The following is a T cell receptor beta chain sequence with its context. Method: immunoSEQ multiplex PCR; TCRdb's copy keeps in-frame clones and lacks some. The sample consists of about 89,000 clones, over 90% of them appearing once. Trimming shortened V by 7 bases and J by 1 base, and 11 bases separated the two germline ends. The germline V gene has CDR1 LNHDA and CDR2 SQIVND (reference sequence). This CDR3 has 14 amino acids. These data come from a study of blood T cell repertoires in COVID-19. Study at large: COVID-19 samples collected from the United States, Italy and Spain covered acute and convalescent phases. T cells, B-cell-depleted T cells, or PBMCs supplied cDNA or gDNA.

Sequenced material: peripheral blood. The TCR comes from a human donor with active COVID-19. The donor label of this sample is uncertain. The V and J genes are TRBV19 and TRBJ1-5; D unclear. CDR3 nucleotide sequence: TGTGCCAGTACCGCGGGGTTAAGCAATCAGCCCCAGCATTTT. Residues: CASTAGLSNQPQHF.